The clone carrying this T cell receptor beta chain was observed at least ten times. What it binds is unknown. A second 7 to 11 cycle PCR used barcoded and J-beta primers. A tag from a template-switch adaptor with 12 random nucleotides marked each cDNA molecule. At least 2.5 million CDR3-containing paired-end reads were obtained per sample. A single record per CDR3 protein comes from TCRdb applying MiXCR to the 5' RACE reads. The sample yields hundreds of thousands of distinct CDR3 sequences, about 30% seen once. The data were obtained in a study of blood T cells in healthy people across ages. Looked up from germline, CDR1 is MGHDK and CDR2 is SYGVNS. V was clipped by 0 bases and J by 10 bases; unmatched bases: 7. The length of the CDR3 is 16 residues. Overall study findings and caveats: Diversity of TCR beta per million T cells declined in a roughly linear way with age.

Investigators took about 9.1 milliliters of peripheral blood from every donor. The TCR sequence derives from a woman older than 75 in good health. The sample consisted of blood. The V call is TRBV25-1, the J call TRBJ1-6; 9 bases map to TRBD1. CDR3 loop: CASSEYTGGGTSPLHF. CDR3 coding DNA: TGTGCCAGCAGTGAATATACAGGGGGCGGGACCTCACCCCTCCACTTT.